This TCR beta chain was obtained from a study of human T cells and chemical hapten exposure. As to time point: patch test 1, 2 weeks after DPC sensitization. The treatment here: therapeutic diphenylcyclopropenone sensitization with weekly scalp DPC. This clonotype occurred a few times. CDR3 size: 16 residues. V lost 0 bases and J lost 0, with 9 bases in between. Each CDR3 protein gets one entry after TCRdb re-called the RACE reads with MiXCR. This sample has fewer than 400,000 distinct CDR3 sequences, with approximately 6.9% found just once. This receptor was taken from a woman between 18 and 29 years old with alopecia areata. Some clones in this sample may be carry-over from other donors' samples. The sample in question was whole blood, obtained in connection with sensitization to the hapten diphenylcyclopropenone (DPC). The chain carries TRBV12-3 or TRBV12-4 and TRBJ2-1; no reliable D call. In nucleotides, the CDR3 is TGTGCCAGCAGTTTAGCAGGGTCGAGCTCCTACAATGAGCAGTTCTTC. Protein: CASSLAGSSSYNEQFF.